These 24 T cell receptor beta chains originate from one sample sequenced in a study of blood T cell repertoires in COVID-19. Profiled with immunoSEQ multiplex PCR; TCRdb holds only in-frame clones, not every one. Altogether roughly 150,000 clones are present, 85% to 90% being singletons, with the ten largest covering 13%. Input material: peripheral blood. These receptors were collected from a man aged 18 to 29 with COVID-19, enrolled during active disease.

The chain joins TRBV27 to TRBJ1-1, with D possibly TRBD1 on 5 matching bases. The germline V and J ends were trimmed by 5 bases and 3 bases, with 10 bases remaining between them. CDR1 and CDR2 (germline): MNHEY, SMNVEV (reference sequence). This CDR3 contains 13 residues. DNA for the CDR3: TGTGCCAGCAGTCCGACAGCGTACACTGAAGCTTTCTTT. This translates into CASSPTAYTEAFF.

The gene calls are TRBV7-9 and TRBJ2-1; 13 positions agree with TRBD2. Per germline, CDR1 SEHNR and CDR2 FQNEAQ (reference sequence). This CDR3 contains 16 residues. Trimming at V came to 6 bases and at J to 7 bases, leaving 9 bases not matched to a gene. Written as DNA, the CDR3 is TGTGCCAGCAGAGAGCCGGGACTAGCGGGATCAAATGAGCAGTTCTTC. This translates into CASREPGLAGSNEQFF. The variable domain in full, with the rest retrieved from reference TRBV7-9 and TRBJ2-1, is DTGVSQNPRHKITKRGQNVTFRCDPISEHNRLYWYRQTLGQGPEFLTYFQNEAQLEKSRLLSDRFSAERPKGSFSTLEIQRTEQGDSAMYLCASREPGLAGSNEQFFGPGTRLTVL.

The CDR3 sequence: CASSSTSRGRGYTF. In nucleotides, the CDR3 is TGTGCCAGCAGTTCTACAAGCCGGGGAAGGGGCTACACCTTC. V and J are TRBV28 and TRBJ1-2; D remains ambiguous. V gave up 4 bases and J gave up 8 bases, with 17 bases separating them. This CDR3 region has 14 residues. The germline V gene has CDR1 MDHEN and CDR2 SYDVKM.

This clone showed up just once. This CDR3 reads CASSDLSGERYNEQFF. The DNA of the CDR3 is TGTGCCAGCAGCGATCTTTCAGGGGAGCGCTACAATGAGCAGTTCTTC. This rearrangement joins TRBV9 to TRBJ2-1, with D possibly matching TRBD1 (6 bases). The length of the CDR3 is 16 residues. V lost 3 bases to trimming and J lost 3 bases, with 16 bases between them. Germline V gene sequence: CDR1 SGDLS, CDR2 YYNGEE. Filled out from reference TRBV9 and TRBJ2-1, the complete variable domain reads DSGVTQTPKHLITATGQRVTLRCSPRSGDLSVYWYQQSLDQGLQFLIQYYNGEERAKGNILERFSAQQFPDLHSELNLSSLELGDSALYFCASSDLSGERYNEQFFGPGTRLTVL.

The V and J genes are TRBV27 and TRBJ2-5, with D perhaps TRBD1 (5 bases). Trimming removed 3 bases at V and 4 bases at J, with 15 bases between. Germline V gene lookup returns CDR1 MNHEY and CDR2 SMNVEV (reference sequence). CDR3 size: 15 residues. CDR3 region: CASSLGPAPLETQYF. CDR3 sequence (DNA): TGTGCCAGCAGTTTGGGGCCAGCCCCGCTAGAGACCCAGTACTTC.

The CDR3: CASSQDSLAGVGGNEQFF. Here the CDR3 DNA reads TGCGCCAGCAGCCAAGATTCGCTAGCGGGAGTCGGAGGGAATGAGCAGTTCTTC. The chain has TRBV4-1 and TRBJ2-1, with 10 bases identical to TRBD2. CDR3 length: 18 amino acids. V dropped 0 bases and J dropped 7; count of bases not matched to a gene: 12. From germline, CDR1 is MGHRA and CDR2 YSYEKL.

The rearrangement links TRBV19 to TRBJ2-3; D unresolved. This CDR3 spans 14 amino acids. V was trimmed by 4 bases and J by 2 bases, leaving 10 bases between them. The germline V gene has CDR1 LNHDA and CDR2 SQIVND (reference sequence). The CDR3, as DNA: TGTGCCAGTAGTAGAGGTCATCCCACAGATACGCAGTATTTT. This encodes CASSRGHPTDTQYF.

This sequence joins TRBV28 and TRBJ1-2; 8 bases match TRBD1. V lost 6 bases, J lost 0 bases, and 9 bases stayed unmatched. CDR3 length equals 16 residues. Germline-derived CDR1 and CDR2 are MDHEN and SYDVKM. The CDR3 reads CASSADRGPPNYGYTF. Written as DNA, the CDR3 is TGTGCCAGCAGCGCTGACAGGGGCCCGCCTAACTATGGCTACACCTTC.

The V and J genes are TRBV6-6 and TRBJ2-7; 7 bases match TRBD1. Losses at the gene ends were 10 bases for V and 3 bases for J; bases not matched to a gene: 15. CDR3 length: 15 residues. The germline V gene encodes CDR1 MNHNY and CDR2 SVGAGI (reference sequence). This CDR3 reads CATRIAGGRDYEQYF. CDR3 DNA sequence: TGTGCCACCCGTATCGCAGGGGGTAGGGACTACGAGCAGTACTTC.

This clone has only one observation. The chain recombines TRBV12-3 or TRBV12-4 with TRBJ1-2, with 10 nucleotides matching TRBD1. The CDR3 is 13 amino acids. J lost 4 bases, V lost 5 bases, and 1 base had no gene match. The CDR3 is CASSDRGPYGYTF. As DNA, the CDR3 is TGTGCCAGCAGTGACAGGGGGCCCTATGGCTACACCTTC.

This clone was counted only a few times. Other DNA sequences in this sample translate to the same CDR3. V gene TRBV4-3 combines with J gene TRBJ2-7; 11 bases are a match to TRBD2. CDR1 and CDR2 from the germline V gene are LGHNA and YSLEER. CDR3 length equals 18 residues. V dropped 1 base and J dropped 0; count of bases not matched to a gene: 8. Here the CDR3 reads CASSQALAGGLSSYEQYF. CDR3 nucleotide sequence: TGCGCCAGCAGCCAAGCCCTAGCGGGAGGCCTAAGCTCCTACGAGCAGTACTTC.

The CDR3 sequence is CASSSLSTDTQYF. The CDR3, as DNA: TGTGCCAGCAGCTCCCTTAGCACAGATACGCAGTATTTT. V usage is TRBV7-3 and J usage is TRBJ2-3; D is undetermined. V was clipped by 4 bases and J by 0 bases, with 5 bases between them. CDR3 size: 13 residues. CDR1 and CDR2 from the germline V gene are SGHTA and FQGTGA.

The chain is built from TRBV19 and TRBJ1-1, with 7 bases fitting TRBD1. Germline-derived CDR1 and CDR2 are LNHDA and SQIVND (reference sequence). V was pared by 3 bases and J by 11 bases, with 12 bases of the junction left unmatched. There are 14 residues in the CDR3. The CDR3 here is CASSIWTETGEAFF. The CDR3, as DNA: TGTGCCAGTAGTATTTGGACCGAAACAGGGGAGGCTTTCTTT.

The rearrangement links TRBV27 to TRBJ1-5; no firm D call. The germline V gene has CDR1 MNHEY and CDR2 SMNVEV (reference sequence). The CDR3 contains 14 residues. The ends were cut back, 5 bases at V and 1 base at J, with 9 bases in the middle. The CDR3 DNA reads TGTGCCAGCAGTAGGACGGGAAGCAATCAGCCCCAGCATTTT. Its translation is CASSRTGSNQPQHF.

V is TRBV28 and J is TRBJ1-3, with D possibly matching TRBD1 (6 bases). Trimming took 6 bases from V and 0 from J, leaving 30 bases between them. This CDR3 is built from 21 residues. Germline V gene lookup returns CDR1 MDHEN and CDR2 SYDVKM. The CDR3 is CASSYILPRTDYQSSGNTIYF. In DNA, the CDR3 is TGTGCCAGCAGCTATATCTTGCCGAGGACAGACTATCAAAGCTCTGGAAACACCATATATTTT.

This clone came up a few times. The chain has TRBV27 and TRBJ2-7, with D possibly matching TRBD2 (6 bases). Germline CDR1 is MNHEY and CDR2 is SMNVEV (reference sequence). CDR3 size: 17 residues. Trimming stripped 6 bases from V and 2 bases from J, with 23 bases between. The CDR3 sequence is CASSRGLSSEGPYEQYF. The CDR3 nucleotides are TGTGCCAGCAGCCGGGGACTTTCGAGTGAGGGCCCCTACGAGCAGTACTTC.

The chain has TRBV7-9 and TRBJ1-2; D ambiguous. The CDR3 consists of 16 residues. V lost 1 base and J lost 6, with 18 bases in between. Germline V CDR1 and CDR2: SEHNR, FQNEAQ (reference sequence). In DNA, the CDR3 is TGTGCCAGCAGCTTAGTAACAGCCCGGCGCAATGATGGCTACACCTTC. Protein sequence: CASSLVTARRNDGYTF.

The chain combines TRBV24-1 with TRBJ1-1, with D possibly matching TRBD1 (5 bases). Looked up from germline, CDR1 is KGHDR and CDR2 is SFDVKD. V was shortened by 9 bases and J by 3 bases, with 13 bases between the two germline ends. The length of the CDR3 is 13 residues. The CDR3 DNA sequence: TGTGCCACCCGATTAGGCAGGGACACTGAAGCTTTCTTT. It yields the protein CATRLGRDTEAFF.

The chain uses TRBV7-9 and TRBJ2-5, with 9 bases that match TRBD1. V was clipped by 4 bases and J by 4 bases; unmatched bases: 4. This CDR3 spans 14 amino acids. Germline CDR1 reads SEHNR; CDR2 reads FQNEAQ (reference sequence). The CDR3, as DNA: TGTGCCAGCAGCTCGTACAGGGGGCGAGAGACCCAGTACTTC. Its protein is CASSSYRGRETQYF.

This clone was seen once. The gene calls are TRBV7-2 and TRBJ2-5; 8 nucleotides match TRBD2. Germline loops: CDR1 SGHTA, CDR2 FQGNSA. This CDR3 region has 12 residues. After removal of 6 bases from V and 4 bases from J, the junction contained 1 base not matched to a gene. In nucleotides, the CDR3 is TGTGCCAGCAGGAGCGGGAGAGAGACCCAGTACTTC. It codes for CASRSGRETQYF.

The chain has TRBV12-3 or TRBV12-4 and TRBJ2-3; D is unclear. The V gene lost 3 bases and the J gene lost 2 bases, with 6 bases spanning the gap. There are 13 residues in the CDR3. The CDR3 here is CASSFAVTDTQYF. The CDR3 DNA reads as TGTGCCAGCAGTTTTGCGGTCACAGATACGCAGTATTTT.

V is TRBV10-3 and J is TRBJ2-2, with 9 bases identical to TRBD1. The length of the CDR3 is 15 residues. From germline, CDR1 is ENHRY and CDR2 SYGVKD. With 3 bases clipped from V and 5 bases from J, the junction kept 4 bases outside the gene matches. The CDR3 region has the DNA TGTGCCATCAGTGAACAGGGGGCAGTGACCGGGGAGCTGTTTTTT. It translates to CAISEQGAVTGELFF.

This sequence joins TRBV27 and TRBJ1-1; D remains ambiguous. The CDR3 totals 16 residues. Per the germline V gene, CDR1 is MNHEY and CDR2 is SMNVEV (reference sequence). Trimming pared 4 bases from V and 5 bases from J, leaving 20 bases between. The CDR3 region has the DNA TGTGCCAGCAGTTCCCTCCCAGGCCTCCTTGGTACTGAAGCTTTCTTT. Its protein product is CASSSLPGLLGTEAFF.

The rearrangement uses TRBV5-4 and TRBJ2-5; 10 bases map to TRBD1. Germline assignment: CDR1 SGHNT and CDR2 YYREEE (reference sequence). CDR3 length equals 15 residues. After removal of 4 bases from V and 5 bases from J, the junction contained 8 bases not matched to a gene. CDR3 nucleotide sequence: TGTGCCAGCAGCCGGCGACAGGGGGCTATGGAGACCCAGTACTTC. Amino acid sequence: CASSRRQGAMETQYF.